A selection of T cell receptor beta chains follows, all from one sample in a study of neurological immune-mediated disorders. Each CDR3 protein is one row after TCRdb ran MiXCR on the 5' RACE reads. Of just under 45,000 distinct CDR3 sequences listed, roughly 21% are singletons. The sequencing input was PBMCs. All receptors derive from a man aged 55 to 70 with HTLV-1-associated myelopathy (HAM/TSP). CDR3s include the opening cysteine and the closing phenylalanine or tryptophan. Each record gives: CDR3 protein, CDR3 DNA, D gene, J gene, V gene, clone size, CDR3 length. The D gene is left open where the match is weak. The size field is filled for only some rows; it gives once, few, many or a size class.

CDR3aa: CASSFEGLGPTGELFF; CDR3nt: TGTGCCAGCAGTTTTGAGGGTTTAGGGCCCACCGGGGAGCTGTTTTTT; d_gene: NA; j_gene: TRBJ2-2; v_gene: TRBV27; abundance: NA; len: 16
CDR3aa: CASSLGGYGELFF; CDR3nt: TGCGCCAGCAGCTTGGGGGGCTACGGGGAGCTGTTTTTT; d_gene: NA; j_gene: TRBJ2-2; v_gene: TRBV5-1; abundance: many; len: 13
CDR3aa: CASSDPPSGGSYEQYF; CDR3nt: TGTGCCAGCAGCGATCCTCCTAGCGGGGGGTCCTACGAGCAGTACTTC; d_gene: TRBD2; j_gene: TRBJ2-7; v_gene: TRBV3-1; abundance: many; len: 16
CDR3aa: CASSASGDTQYF; CDR3nt: TGTGCCAGCAGCGCGTCAGGGGATACGCAGTATTTT; d_gene: NA; j_gene: TRBJ2-3; v_gene: TRBV9; abundance: many; len: 12
CDR3aa: CASSSDSQGVAFF; CDR3nt: TGTGCCAGCAGCTCGGATTCACAGGGAGTAGCTTTCTTT; d_gene: NA; j_gene: TRBJ1-1; v_gene: TRBV11-3; abundance: many; len: 13
CDR3aa: CATSVYNEQFF; CDR3nt: TGTGCCACCAGCGTCTACAATGAGCAGTTCTTC; d_gene: NA; j_gene: TRBJ2-1; v_gene: TRBV24-1; abundance: many; len: 11
CDR3aa: CASSPSGSQETQYF; CDR3nt: TGCGCCAGCAGCCCAAGTGGCTCCCAAGAGACCCAGTACTTC; d_gene: NA; j_gene: TRBJ2-5; v_gene: TRBV5-1; abundance: many; len: 14
CDR3aa: CASSTLAPQETQYF; CDR3nt: TGTGCCAGCAGCACCCTAGCGCCGCAAGAGACCCAGTACTTC; d_gene: NA; j_gene: TRBJ2-5; v_gene: TRBV7-9; abundance: many; len: 14
CDR3aa: CASSPPGSSYEQYF; CDR3nt: TGTGCCAGCAGCCCGCCGGGCAGCTCCTACGAGCAGTACTTC; d_gene: NA; j_gene: TRBJ2-7; v_gene: TRBV7-9; abundance: NA; len: 14
CDR3aa: CASSLGTGTSGSRNTDTQYF; CDR3nt: TGTGCTAGCAGCTTGGGAACCGGGACTAGCGGGAGTAGGAACACAGATACGCAGTATTTT; d_gene: TRBD2; j_gene: TRBJ2-3; v_gene: TRBV7-7; abundance: NA; len: 20
CDR3aa: CASKRQENYGYTF; CDR3nt: TGTGCCAGCAAAAGGCAGGAGAACTATGGCTACACCTTC; d_gene: NA; j_gene: TRBJ1-2; v_gene: TRBV5-6; abundance: many; len: 13
CDR3aa: CAISSGGETQYF; CDR3nt: TGTGCCATCAGTTCGGGTGGGGAGACCCAGTACTTC; d_gene: NA; j_gene: TRBJ2-5; v_gene: TRBV10-3; abundance: many; len: 12
CDR3aa: CSVEGIQPGDTQYF; CDR3nt: TGCAGCGTTGAAGGTATACAGCCCGGGGATACGCAGTATTTT; d_gene: NA; j_gene: TRBJ2-3; v_gene: TRBV29-1; abundance: many; len: 14
CDR3aa: CVISSYTGLESNEQFF; CDR3nt: TGTGTCATCAGTTCCTATACCGGGCTGGAGAGCAATGAGCAGTTCTTC; d_gene: NA; j_gene: TRBJ2-1; v_gene: TRBV12-3/TRBV12-4; abundance: NA; len: 16
CDR3aa: CAITGTGYNEQFF; CDR3nt: TGTGCCATCACCGGGACCGGCTACAATGAGCAGTTCTTC; d_gene: NA; j_gene: TRBJ2-1; v_gene: TRBV10-3; abundance: once; len: 13
CDR3aa: CASSTVLAGVYNEQFF; CDR3nt: TGTGCCAGCAGCACCGTACTAGCGGGAGTCTACAATGAGCAGTTCTTC; d_gene: TRBD2; j_gene: TRBJ2-1; v_gene: TRBV5-5; abundance: NA; len: 16
CDR3aa: CASSQEVLSGELFF; CDR3nt: TGCGCCAGCAGCCAAGAAGTTCTAAGCGGGGAGCTGTTTTTT; d_gene: NA; j_gene: TRBJ2-2; v_gene: TRBV4-1; abundance: many; len: 14
CDR3aa: CSVGEGSNTEAFF; CDR3nt: TGCAGCGTTGGGGAGGGGTCGAACACTGAAGCTTTCTTT; d_gene: NA; j_gene: TRBJ1-1; v_gene: TRBV29-1; abundance: many; len: 13
CDR3aa: CSAKTSGSIVYDEQFF; CDR3nt: TGCAGTGCCAAGACTAGCGGGAGTATTGTTTACGATGAGCAGTTCTTC; d_gene: TRBD2; j_gene: TRBJ2-1; v_gene: TRBV20-1; abundance: NA; len: 16
CDR3aa: CASSLTPGGEDTQYF; CDR3nt: TGCGCCAGCAGCTTGACTCCGGGGGGGGAAGATACGCAGTATTTT; d_gene: TRBD2; j_gene: TRBJ2-3; v_gene: TRBV5-1; abundance: NA; len: 15
CDR3aa: CASSPQRPPSGNTIYF; CDR3nt: TGTGCCAGCAGCCCCCAGCGTCCACCCTCTGGAAACACCATATATTTT; d_gene: NA; j_gene: TRBJ1-3; v_gene: TRBV7-2; abundance: many; len: 16
CDR3aa: CASSAYSGDLNNEQFF; CDR3nt: TGTGCCAGCAGCGCCTACTCGGGAGACCTAAACAATGAGCAGTTCTTC; d_gene: NA; j_gene: TRBJ2-1; v_gene: TRBV9; abundance: many; len: 16
CDR3aa: CSASGLGTSDTLNTGELFF; CDR3nt: TGCAGTGCTAGTGGTTTGGGGACTAGCGATACATTGAACACCGGGGAGCTGTTTTTT; d_gene: TRBD2; j_gene: TRBJ2-2; v_gene: TRBV20-1; abundance: once; len: 19
CDR3aa: CSVGTSSGANVLTF; CDR3nt: TGCAGCGTTGGGACAAGCTCTGGGGCCAACGTCCTGACTTTC; d_gene: NA; j_gene: TRBJ2-6; v_gene: TRBV29-1; abundance: many; len: 14
CDR3aa: CASSRTGYDRTDTQYF; CDR3nt: TGTGCCAGCAGCAGGACAGGGTACGACCGCACAGATACGCAGTATTTT; d_gene: TRBD1; j_gene: TRBJ2-3; v_gene: TRBV7-9; abundance: many; len: 16
CDR3aa: CASSVGSQAAYNSPLHF; CDR3nt: TGTGCCAGCAGCGTAGGTTCGCAGGCCGCCTATAATTCACCCCTCCACTTT; d_gene: NA; j_gene: TRBJ1-6; v_gene: TRBV9; abundance: many; len: 17
CDR3aa: CASRRQGNTGELFF; CDR3nt: TGTGCCAGCAGGAGACAGGGGAACACCGGGGAGCTGTTTTTT; d_gene: TRBD1; j_gene: TRBJ2-2; v_gene: TRBV6-1; abundance: many; len: 14
CDR3aa: CASSPARYNEQFF; CDR3nt: TGTGCCAGCAGTCCCGCCCGATACAATGAGCAGTTCTTC; d_gene: NA; j_gene: TRBJ2-1; v_gene: TRBV27; abundance: many; len: 13
CDR3aa: CASSLSIFGEQYF; CDR3nt: TGTGCCAGCAGTTTATCGATTTTTGGAGAACAGTACTTC; d_gene: NA; j_gene: TRBJ2-7; v_gene: TRBV27; abundance: many; len: 13
CDR3aa: CASSPLTGVRPDTQYF; CDR3nt: TGTGCCAGTAGTCCTCTGACAGGGGTCAGGCCAGATACGCAGTATTTT; d_gene: TRBD1; j_gene: TRBJ2-3; v_gene: TRBV19; abundance: few; len: 16
CDR3aa: CASSPQGIDTEAFF; CDR3nt: TGTGCCAGCTCACCACAGGGGATAGACACTGAAGCTTTCTTT; d_gene: NA; j_gene: TRBJ1-1; v_gene: TRBV18; abundance: many; len: 14
CDR3aa: CASSPEGLNYGYTF; CDR3nt: TGTGCCAGCAGCCCCGAGGGTCTTAACTATGGCTACACCTTC; d_gene: NA; j_gene: TRBJ1-2; v_gene: TRBV7-2; abundance: many; len: 14
CDR3aa: CASSFLSRMNTEAFF; CDR3nt: TGTGCCAGCAGCTTCCTAAGCAGAATGAACACTGAAGCTTTCTTT; d_gene: NA; j_gene: TRBJ1-1; v_gene: TRBV5-6; abundance: many; len: 15
CDR3aa: CASRSQHQETQYF; CDR3nt: TGTGCCAGCAGATCTCAACACCAAGAGACCCAGTACTTC; d_gene: NA; j_gene: TRBJ2-5; v_gene: TRBV12-3/TRBV12-4; abundance: NA; len: 13
CDR3aa: CASSLQRGRAAYEQYF; CDR3nt: TGCGCCAGCAGCTTGCAACGCGGGAGGGCTGCCTACGAGCAGTACTTC; d_gene: TRBD2; j_gene: TRBJ2-7; v_gene: TRBV5-1; abundance: many; len: 16
CDR3aa: CSAIPETLRVTDTQYF; CDR3nt: TGCAGTGCTATCCCCGAGACTTTGCGGGTCACAGATACGCAGTATTTT; d_gene: NA; j_gene: TRBJ2-3; v_gene: TRBV20-1; abundance: many; len: 16
CDR3aa: CASSLEEGAYEQYF; CDR3nt: TGCGCCAGCAGTCTCGAGGAGGGGGCATACGAGCAGTACTTC; d_gene: NA; j_gene: TRBJ2-7; v_gene: TRBV5-1; abundance: many; len: 14
CDR3aa: CASSFDPSTDTQYF; CDR3nt: TGCGCCAGCAGCTTCGATCCTAGCACAGATACGCAGTATTTT; d_gene: NA; j_gene: TRBJ2-3; v_gene: TRBV5-1; abundance: many; len: 14
CDR3aa: CASSQKGQGDYEQYF; CDR3nt: TGCGCCAGCAGCCAAAAAGGGCAGGGGGACTACGAGCAGTACTTC; d_gene: TRBD1; j_gene: TRBJ2-7; v_gene: TRBV4-1; abundance: NA; len: 15
CDR3aa: CASSVSGTTIEKLFF; CDR3nt: TGCGCCAGCAGTGTGTCCGGGACAACAATTGAAAAACTGTTTTTT; d_gene: NA; j_gene: TRBJ1-4; v_gene: TRBV5-1; abundance: many; len: 15
CDR3aa: CASSLGDSRAFF; CDR3nt: TGTGCCAGCAGTTTGGGGGACAGTCGGGCTTTCTTT; d_gene: TRBD1; j_gene: TRBJ1-1; v_gene: TRBV12-3/TRBV12-4; abundance: NA; len: 12
CDR3aa: CASSGTGVGYGYTF; CDR3nt: TGTGCCAGCAGTGGGACAGGGGTTGGCTATGGCTACACCTTC; d_gene: TRBD1; j_gene: TRBJ1-2; v_gene: TRBV12-3/TRBV12-4; abundance: many; len: 14
CDR3aa: CSASDGKNIQYF; CDR3nt: TGCAGTGCTTCGGACGGGAAAAACATTCAGTACTTC; d_gene: NA; j_gene: TRBJ2-4; v_gene: TRBV20-1; abundance: many; len: 12
CDR3aa: CASSSQGGSYEQYF; CDR3nt: TGTGCCAGCAGCTCGCAGGGGGGAAGCTACGAGCAGTACTTC; d_gene: NA; j_gene: TRBJ2-7; v_gene: TRBV7-9; abundance: many; len: 14
CDR3aa: CASRSTGTMNTEAFF; CDR3nt: TGCGCCAGCAGGTCTACAGGGACCATGAACACTGAAGCTTTCTTT; d_gene: NA; j_gene: TRBJ1-1; v_gene: TRBV4-1; abundance: NA; len: 15
CDR3aa: CATAPWGNYGYTF; CDR3nt: TGTGCCACCGCTCCGTGGGGAAACTATGGCTACACCTTC; d_gene: NA; j_gene: TRBJ1-2; v_gene: TRBV24-1; abundance: once; len: 13
CDR3aa: CASSLLTTVANYGYTF; CDR3nt: TGCGCCAGCAGCCTCCTCACGACCGTAGCTAACTATGGCTACACCTTC; d_gene: NA; j_gene: TRBJ1-2; v_gene: TRBV4-1; abundance: many; len: 16
CDR3aa: CSATPSQGRRNEQFF; CDR3nt: TGCAGTGCTACCCCCAGTCAGGGAAGAAGGAATGAGCAGTTCTTC; d_gene: NA; j_gene: TRBJ2-1; v_gene: TRBV20-1; abundance: many; len: 15
CDR3aa: CASSPDRGPTGELFF; CDR3nt: TGTGCCAGCAGCCCAGACAGGGGGCCCACCGGGGAGCTGTTTTTT; d_gene: TRBD1; j_gene: TRBJ2-2; v_gene: TRBV7-9; abundance: medium-sized; len: 15